Each of the 2 T cell receptor beta chains below was sequenced from the same sample in a study of human T cells and chemical hapten exposure. One entry per CDR3 protein, called by TCRdb with MiXCR from the RACE reads. The profile covers tens of thousands of distinct CDR3 sequences, with 9.5% to 10% appearing a single time and 9.6% taken by the ten largest. The sample's time point: pre-sensitization, week 0. Treatment given: therapeutic diphenylcyclopropenone sensitization with weekly scalp DPC. Extraction of total RNA was performed on unfractionated whole blood. Here the sequenced sample was whole blood, taken in connection with sensitization to the hapten diphenylcyclopropenone (DPC). These TCRs come from a woman in her twenties or thirties with alopecia areata. Some clones in this sample may be carry-over from other donors' samples.

In this sample, this clonotype turned up a few times. This chain connects TRBV24-1 to TRBJ2-2; 7 bases fit TRBD1. This CDR3 comprises 16 residues. The trim removed 6 bases at V and 1 base at J, leaving 7 bases unmatched. Germline V CDR1 and CDR2: KGHDR, SFDVKD. The CDR3 sequence is CATSLGWDRNTGELFF. CDR3 nucleotides: TGTGCCACCAGTCTGGGATGGGACAGGAACACCGGGGAGCTGTTTTTT.

This clonotype was seen many times. The J gene is TRBJ1-2, the V gene TRBV7-9; maybe TRBD1 (6 bases). CDR1 and CDR2 from the germline V gene are SEHNR and FQNEAQ (reference sequence). V was clipped by 6 bases and J by 1 base, with 9 bases between them. This CDR3 has 13 amino acids. The CDR3: CASRDSLNYGYTF. CDR3 DNA sequence: TGTGCCAGCAGGGACAGCCTTAACTATGGCTACACCTTC.